The text below deals with one T cell receptor beta chain. Its antigen is still unknown. The sample comes from a study of cytomegalovirus exposure and HLA in healthy donors. PCR primers comprised 60 Vbeta and 13 Jbeta primers. TCRdb keeps only in-frame clones here, not all; method: immunoSEQ multiplex PCR. With about 160,000 clones in the sample, the ten largest clones hold 1.6%. Whole-study results and caveats: HLA allele associations emerged for roughly 17,000 TCR beta sequences in a later analysis, at 0.05 false discovery rate. Both high specificity and high sensitivity reportedly marked the classifier's diagnosis of cytomegalovirus status.

The V and J ends lost 4 bases and 2 bases, in that order; junction bases with no gene match: 14. From germline, CDR1 is SGHRS and CDR2 YFSETQ. This CDR3 comprises 18 residues. The rearrangement uses TRBV5-1 and TRBJ2-5; 10 positions match TRBD1. The material sequenced was PBMCs. The receptor's source is a woman aged 45 to 65 in good health and CMV-seronegative. CDR3 in DNA: TGCGCCAGCAGCGTAGACAGGGGGCCTGCTAGCGCTCAAGAGACCCAGTACTTC. It yields the protein CASSVDRGPASAQETQYF.